This T cell receptor beta chain appears in the sequencing data of a study of cytomegalovirus exposure and HLA in healthy donors. Overall study results and limits: Indistinguishable V segments, including TRBV6-2 and TRBV6-3, were excluded. In an earlier analysis, productive rearrangement rates for most beta V segments clustered near 87% or 30%.

Points on this clone: Its antigen is undetermined.

This CDR3 has 14 residues. CDR1 is MNHEY and CDR2 is SVGAGI in the germline V gene. V was cut by 6 bases and J by 9 bases, with 15 bases left in between. The donors comprised healthy bone marrow donors. The PCR was carried out with 60 Vbeta primers and 13 Jbeta primers. Assay: immunoSEQ multiplex PCR; the TCRdb copy retains only in-frame clones and omits some. The table has a few hundred thousand clones, roughly 91% seen once. The receptor was isolated from a girl aged 2 to 9 in good health and CMV-seronegative. Sequencing was performed on PBMCs. The V and J genes are TRBV6-5 and TRBJ1-6, with TRBD1 as a possible D gene (6 bases). In DNA, the CDR3 is TGTGCCAGCAGCCCAGGGGTTTTAGTTTCACCCCTCCACTTT. This gives the protein CASSPGVLVSPLHF.